This TCR beta chain was recovered during a study of cytomegalovirus exposure and HLA in healthy donors. This CDR3 has 14 residues. The V and J ends lost 6 bases and 9 bases, in that order; junction bases with no gene match: 8. Germline values: CDR1 LNHDA, CDR2 SQIVND (reference sequence). In the PCR, 60 Vbeta and 13 Jbeta primers were used. Libraries were prepared by immunoSEQ multiplex PCR; TCRdb keeps only in-frame clonotypes and omits some of them. The sample holds roughly 200,000 clones, around 74% seen once. Input material: PBMCs. The origin of this receptor is a male donor in good health and CMV-seronegative. This chain connects TRBV19 to TRBJ1-6, with 7 bases identical to TRBD1. CDR3 in DNA: TGTGCCAGTAGGGGCGACAGGGTTGGTTCACCCCTCCACTTT. Translated, it gives CASRGDRVGSPLHF.